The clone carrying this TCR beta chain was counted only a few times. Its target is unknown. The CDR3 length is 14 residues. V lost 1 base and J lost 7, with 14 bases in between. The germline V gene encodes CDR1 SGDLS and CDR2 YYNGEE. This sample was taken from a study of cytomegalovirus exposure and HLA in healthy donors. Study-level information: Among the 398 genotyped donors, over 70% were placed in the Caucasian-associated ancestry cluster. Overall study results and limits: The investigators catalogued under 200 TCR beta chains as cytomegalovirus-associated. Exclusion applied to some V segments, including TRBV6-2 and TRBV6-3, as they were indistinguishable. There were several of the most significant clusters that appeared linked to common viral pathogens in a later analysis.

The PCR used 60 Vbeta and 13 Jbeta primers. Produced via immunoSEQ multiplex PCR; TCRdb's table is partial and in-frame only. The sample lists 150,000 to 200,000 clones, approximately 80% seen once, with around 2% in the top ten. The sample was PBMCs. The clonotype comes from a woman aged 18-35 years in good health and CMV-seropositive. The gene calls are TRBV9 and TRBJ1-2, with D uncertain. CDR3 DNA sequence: TGTGCCAGCAGCGTATCCCAGGCCGAGGGTGGCTACACCTTC. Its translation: CASSVSQAEGGYTF.